The present T cell receptor (beta chain) was sequenced within a study of blood T cell repertoires in COVID-19. Looking at the study overall: COVID-19 samples collected from the United States, Italy and Spain covered acute and convalescent phases. PBMCs, B-cell-depleted T cells, or T cells provided the cDNA or gDNA that made up the material.

The CDR3 sequence is 14 residues long. Trimming stripped 7 bases from V and 4 bases from J, with 14 bases between. The germline V gene has CDR1 MNHEY and CDR2 SVGAGI. Per the original data handling: Amplifying reference gene primers gave estimates of nucleated cell counts. Some clones are missing from TCRdb's copy, which holds only in-frame ones; the method was immunoSEQ multiplex PCR. V, J and clone size were drawn from that table, and D and trimming were deduced from the DNA. The data contain about 400,000 clones, 85% to 90% of them singletons. This chain connects TRBV6-5 to TRBJ2-1, with a weak D call TRBD1 (6 bases). This TCR derives from a human donor in a cohort sampled during active COVID-19. The sample was peripheral blood. The CDR3 loop is CASKRTDTYNEQFF. The DNA of the CDR3 is TGTGCCAGCAAAAGGACAGATACATACAATGAGCAGTTCTTC.